Detailed here is one T cell receptor (beta chain). Its antigen is as yet unknown. Via MiXCR, TCRdb re-called the 5' RACE reads, giving one row per CDR3 protein. This sample has some 300,000 distinct CDR3 sequences, with roughly 7.5% found just once. The CDR3 length is 14 residues. V lost 9 bases, J lost 6 bases, and 10 bases stayed unmatched. Looked up from germline, CDR1 is SGHRS and CDR2 is YFSETQ. The sample is drawn from a study of T cells after yellow fever vaccination. Across the whole study: SMART-Seq v4 Ultra Low Input handled preparation of low-cell-number fractions. Study-wide findings and caveats: Detected again after the booster were most primary-vaccination clones, at about 96% CD4 and nearly 90% CD8.

The TCR was taken from a man younger than 30 who received the YFV17D yellow fever vaccine. Sequenced here: PBMCs, sampled 35 to 50 days after the first yellow fever vaccination. V usage is TRBV5-1 and J usage is TRBJ2-1, with TRBD1 identical over 9 bases. CDR3 coding DNA: TGCGCCACCGGACAGGGGCCCCTATTCAATGAGCAGTTCTTC. This encodes CATGQGPLFNEQFF. The whole variable domain, remainder taken from reference TRBV5-1 and TRBJ2-1, is KAGVTQTPRYLIKTRGQQVTLSCSPISGHRSVSWYQQTPGQGLQFLFEYFSETQRNKGNFPGRFSGRQFSNSRSEMNVSTLELGDSALYLCATGQGPLFNEQFFGPGTRLTVL.